One sample yielded the 14 T cell receptor beta chains listed below, sequenced in a study of T cell repertoires in cytomegalovirus infection (dated by TCRdb to about 2019). Sequencing relied on an Illumina HiSeq 1500. TCRdb trimmed the raw reads at Q25, called clones with MiXCR and kept productive beta chains. Identical CDR3 protein sequences are pooled into one entry, listed with their most common genes and DNA. For this sample the table gives 600,000 to 800,000 distinct CDR3 sequences, of which more than 20% were detected only once. The top ten constitute 8% of the sample. The sequenced sample consisted of CD8+ T cells from PBMCs. The receptors were sampled from a human donor in good health (CMV status not recorded). Some clones in this sample may be carry-over from other donors' samples.

This clonotype was observed at least ten times. This chain connects TRBV7-8 to TRBJ2-3; D unresolved. The germline V and J ends were trimmed by 4 bases and 4 bases, with 18 bases remaining between them. There are 16 residues in the CDR3. Germline lookup yields CDR1 SGHVS and CDR2 FQNEAQ. CDR3 nucleotides: TGTGCCAGCAGCTCCCTAGGCGTGGTCTCCGCAGATACGCAGTATTTT. This translates into CASSSLGVVSADTQYF.

This clonotype was picked up many times. This rearrangement joins TRBV6-1 to TRBJ1-5, with D unclear. The CDR3 consists of 13 residues. Between the trimmed V and J ends, which lost 3 bases and 4 bases, there was a span of 7 bases. Germline V gene lookup returns CDR1 MNHNS and CDR2 SASEGT. The CDR3 DNA reads TGTGCCAGCAGTGAGGCACCTAATCAGCCCCAGCATTTT. Protein sequence: CASSEAPNQPQHF.

The chain joins TRBV7-2 to TRBJ2-2, with D unclear. Germline CDR1 is SGHTA and CDR2 is FQGNSA. Trimming shortened V by 1 base and J by 10 bases, and 7 bases separated the two germline ends. The CDR3 sequence is 12 residues long. This chain's CDR3 is CASSLGALELFF. The DNA for the CDR3 is TGTGCCAGCAGCTTAGGGGCGTTGGAGCTGTTTTTT.

The sample holds many counts of this clonotype. The genes are TRBV14 and TRBJ2-5; D not resolved. The germline V gene encodes CDR1 SGHDN and CDR2 FVKESK. V lost 0 bases and J lost 3, with 11 bases in between. CDR3 length: 15 amino acids. The CDR3 loop reads CASSQDGRKKETQYF. The CDR3 DNA reads TGTGCCAGCAGCCAAGACGGGCGCAAGAAAGAGACCCAGTACTTC.

V usage is TRBV6-2 or TRBV6-3 and J usage is TRBJ2-2; D is perhaps TRBD1 (5 bases). The CDR3 extends over 14 amino acids. Looked up from germline, CDR1 is MNHEY and CDR2 is SVGEGT. Trimming stripped 2 bases from V and 6 bases from J, with 10 bases between. CDR3: CASSYTGLAGELFF. In DNA, the CDR3 is TGTGCCAGCAGTTACACAGGATTGGCCGGGGAGCTGTTTTTT.

This clonotype has just a few counts. The chain carries TRBV6-2 or TRBV6-3 and TRBJ2-1, with D unclear. Per the germline V gene, CDR1 is MNHEY and CDR2 is SVGEGT. V was pared by 4 bases and J by 6 bases, with 10 bases between. The CDR3 is 13 amino acids. DNA of the CDR3: TGTGCCAGCAGTTCGGTCGATAGCAATGAGCAGTTCTTC. Residues: CASSSVDSNEQFF.

The V call is TRBV7-6, the J call TRBJ1-1; D is undetermined. This CDR3 has 12 residues. The germline V gene has CDR1 SGHVS and CDR2 FNYEAQ. Trimming left V 5 bases short and J 6 bases short, with 10 bases between. This CDR3 is CASSLHTAEAFF. DNA of the CDR3: TGTGCCAGCAGCCTACACACTGCTGAAGCTTTCTTT. Using reference TRBV7-6 and TRBJ1-1 for the parts outside the CDR3, the full variable domain is GAGVSQSPRYKVTKRGQDVALRCDPISGHVSLYWYRQALGQGPEFLTYFNYEAQQDKSGLPNDRFSAERPEGSISTLTIQRTEQRDSAMYRCASSLHTAEAFFGQGTRLTVV.

CDR3 DNA sequence: TGCGAGCCGTGGGAGCGGAACCATAATAACTATGGCTACACCTTC. It is translated as CEPWERNHNNYGYTF. This chain connects TRBV20-1 to TRBJ1-2; no definite D call. Germline V lookup: CDR1 DFQATT, CDR2 SNEGSKA (reference sequence). The CDR3 has 15 amino acids.

The V gene is TRBV6-6, the J gene TRBJ2-7; TRBD1 might be the D (6 bases). The CDR3 spans 14 residues. V was shortened by 2 bases and J by 3 bases, with 11 bases between the two germline ends. Germline V CDR1 and CDR2: MNHNY, SVGAGI (reference sequence). CDR3 amino acids: CASSYLTGNYEQYF. CDR3 coding DNA: TGTGCCAGCAGTTACCTGACAGGAAACTACGAGCAGTACTTC.

The table lists this clonotype with many counts. This sequence joins TRBV28 and TRBJ2-1, with 8 positions matching TRBD2. The CDR3 covers 17 residues. CDR1 is MDHEN, CDR2 SYDVKM, per germline. Trimming took 1 base from V and 9 from J; bases not matched to a gene: 14. The CDR3 DNA reads TGTGCCAGCAGTTTATCACTCGCGGGGGGCGAAGGACCTGAGCAGTTCTTC. Protein sequence: CASSLSLAGGEGPEQFF. The full variable domain, rest sourced from reference TRBV28 and TRBJ2-1, is DVKVTQSSRYLVKRTGEKVFLECVQDMDHENMFWYRQDPGLGLRLIYFSYDVKMKEKGDIPEGYSVSREKKERFSLILESASTNQTSMYLCASSLSLAGGEGPEQFFGPGTRLTVL.

This clonotype was detected ten times or more. The gene calls are TRBV12-3 or TRBV12-4 and TRBJ2-7; D not certain. There are 12 residues in the CDR3. The V gene lost 5 bases and the J gene lost 3 bases, with 8 bases spanning the gap. CDR3 in amino acids: CASSTGRYEQYF. CDR3 coding DNA: TGTGCCAGCAGTACCGGGCGCTACGAGCAGTACTTC.

This clonotype came up a few times. This chain joins TRBV6-6 and TRBJ2-7, with no clear D. The germline gives CDR1 MNHNY, CDR2 SVGAGI (reference sequence). The CDR3 totals 14 residues. Trimming shortened V by 4 bases and J by 4 bases, and 14 bases separated the two germline ends. The CDR3 loop is CASSLSPEAYEQYF. The CDR3 nucleotides read TGTGCCAGCAGTTTAAGCCCGGAAGCGTACGAGCAGTACTTC.

This clonotype has a handful of counts. The rearrangement links TRBV27 to TRBJ1-2; D perhaps matches TRBD1 (5 bases). CDR3 length equals 14 residues. V lost 3 bases and J 4 bases, leaving 12 bases between the germline ends. The germline V gene has CDR1 MNHEY and CDR2 SMNVEV (reference sequence). As DNA, the CDR3 is TGTGCCAGCAGTTTGGAAGGGGCCGGCTATGGCTACACCTTC. Its translation is CASSLEGAGYGYTF.

The sample holds many counts of this clonotype. The rearrangement links TRBV12-5 to TRBJ2-5; weak D call: TRBD2 (6 bases). The CDR3 runs to 13 residues. Germline lookup yields CDR1 LGHNT and CDR2 FRNRAP. V was trimmed by 6 bases and J by 5 bases, leaving 13 bases between them. CDR3 loop: CASGHTSTETQYF. Written as DNA, the CDR3 is TGTGCTAGTGGACACACTAGCACGGAGACCCAGTACTTC.